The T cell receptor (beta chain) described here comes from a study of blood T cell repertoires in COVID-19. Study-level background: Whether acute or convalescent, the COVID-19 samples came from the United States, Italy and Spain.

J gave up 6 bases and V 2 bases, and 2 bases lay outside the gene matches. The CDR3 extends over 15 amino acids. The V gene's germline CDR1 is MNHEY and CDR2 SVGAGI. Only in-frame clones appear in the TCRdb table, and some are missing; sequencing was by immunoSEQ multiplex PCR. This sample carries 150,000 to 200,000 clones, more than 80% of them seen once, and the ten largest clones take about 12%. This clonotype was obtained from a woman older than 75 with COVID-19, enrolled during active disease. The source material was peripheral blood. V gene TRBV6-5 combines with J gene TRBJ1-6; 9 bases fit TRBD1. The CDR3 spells CASSYLGQGNSPLHF. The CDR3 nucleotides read TGTGCCAGCAGTTACCTGGGACAGGGTAATTCACCCCTCCACTTT.